The 32 T cell receptor beta chains reported below all come from one sample, sequenced in a study of graft-versus-host responses after intestinal transplantation. Using immunoSEQ multiplex PCR, the repertoire was profiled, and TCRdb retains in-frame clones only, with some absent. The sample consists of tens of thousands of clones, about 80% of them appearing once. No cognate antigen is known for these TCRs. The sequenced sample was unstimulated CD4+ T cells sorted from spleen or lymph node cells, obtained before transplant. These receptor sequences come from a human donor who was the organ donor for an intestinal transplant.

The gene calls are TRBV5-1 and TRBJ2-7, with D tentatively TRBD1 (6 bases). This CDR3 spans 14 amino acids. Germline loops: CDR1 SGHRS, CDR2 YFSETQ. Trimming took 1 base from V and 4 from J, leaving 12 bases between them. Here the CDR3 reads CASSLTGNGYEQYV. CDR3 coding DNA: TGCGCCAGCAGCTTGACAGGGAACGGGTACGAGCAGTACGTC.

The chain employs TRBV11-2 and TRBJ2-1; possibly TRBD1 for D (6 bases). The CDR3 has 14 amino acids. V lost 7 bases and J lost 0, with 10 bases in between. In germline, CDR1 is SGHAT, CDR2 FQNNGV. This CDR3 is CASNQGPSYNEQFF. Here the CDR3 DNA reads TGTGCCAGCAACCAGGGGCCCTCCTACAATGAGCAGTTCTTC.

V gene TRBV27 combines with J gene TRBJ1-2; 10 bases align to TRBD1. Germline trimming cut 2 bases from V and 5 bases from J; bases unmatched to any gene: 2. The CDR3 runs 14 residues. Germline CDR1 is MNHEY and CDR2 is SMNVEV (reference sequence). The CDR3 nucleotides read TGTGCCAGCAGTTTACGGGGACAGGGGTATGGCTACACCTTC. This translates into CASSLRGQGYGYTF.

The gene calls are TRBV27 and TRBJ2-1, with D perhaps matching TRBD1 (5 bases). This CDR3 has 15 residues. The germline gives CDR1 MNHEY, CDR2 SMNVEV (reference sequence). V was cut by 0 bases and J by 2 bases, with 8 bases left in between. Written as DNA, the CDR3 is TGTGCCAGCAGTTTATCCGGACAACCCTACAATGAGCAGTTCTTC. Translation: CASSLSGQPYNEQFF.

This chain connects TRBV18 to TRBJ1-5; D might be TRBD1 (6 bases). V was pared by 5 bases and J by 5 bases, with 13 bases between. CDR1 and CDR2 (germline): KGHSH, LQKENI. The length of the CDR3 is 14 residues. The DNA of the CDR3 is TGTGCCAGCTCAAAGGGAACAGGGTATCAGCCCCAGCATTTT. It is translated as CASSKGTGYQPQHF.

This sequence joins TRBV7-6 and TRBJ2-3; D gene unclear. With 5 bases removed from V and 11 bases from J, the gap between germline ends came to 17 bases. This CDR3 is built from 13 residues. Germline lookup yields CDR1 SGHVS and CDR2 FNYEAQ. The CDR3: CASSVTSTVEQYF. Written as DNA, the CDR3 is TGTGCCAGCAGCGTTACCTCCACGGTTGAGCAGTATTTT.

The chain links TRBV28 to TRBJ1-4; 7 bases fit TRBD1. The CDR3 has 14 amino acids. Germline CDR1 MDHEN, CDR2 SYDVKM. J was trimmed by 7 bases and V by 7 bases; bases with no gene match: 9. The CDR3: CASTSQGWSEKLFF. The CDR3 DNA sequence: TGTGCCAGCACTTCACAGGGGTGGAGTGAAAAACTGTTTTTT.

V and J are TRBV15 and TRBJ2-7; D remains unclear. Germline CDR1 reads LNHNV; CDR2 reads YYDKDF (reference sequence). This CDR3 spans 12 amino acids. CDR3 sequence reads: CATSRVRKGRGV. The CDR3 nucleotides are TGTGCCACCAGCAGAGTTCGGAAAGGCAGAGGCGTC.

The chain recombines TRBV7-9 with TRBJ1-5; 8 positions agree with TRBD1. After removal of 5 bases from V and 7 bases from J, the junction contained 7 bases not matched to a gene. This CDR3 is built from 14 residues. Looked up from germline, CDR1 is SEHNR and CDR2 is FQNEAQ (reference sequence). CDR3: CASSPGQGTQPQHF. The CDR3 region has the DNA TGTGCCAGCAGCCCTGGACAGGGAACCCAGCCCCAGCATTTT.

The sample holds a few counts of this clone. The chain carries TRBV11-3 and TRBJ2-1; TRBD1 is a possible D gene (5 bases). Germline V gene lookup returns CDR1 SGHNT and CDR2 YENEEA. Trimming removed 1 base at V and 4 bases at J, with 11 bases between. The CDR3 covers 15 residues. DNA of the CDR3: TGTGCCAGCAGCTTAGGGGCAGGGCAGTACAATGAGCAGTTCTTC. Protein: CASSLGAGQYNEQFF. Full variable domain (rest looked up from reference TRBV11-3 and TRBJ2-1): EAGVVQSPRYKIIEKKQPVAFWCNPISGHNTLYWYLQNLGQGPELLIRYENEEAVDDSQLPKDRFSAERLKGVDSTLKIQPAELGDSAVYLCASSLGAGQYNEQFFGPGTRLTVL.

This clone has a handful of counts. Additional DNA sequences in this sample encode the identical CDR3. V gene TRBV28 combines with J gene TRBJ2-5, with D possibly TRBD1 on 6 matching bases. CDR1 and CDR2 from the germline V gene are MDHEN and SYDVKM. This CDR3 is built from 13 residues. V was clipped by 2 bases and J by 4 bases, with 8 bases between them. The CDR3 here is CASSLQGRETQYF. CDR3 in DNA: TGTGCCAGCAGTTTACAGGGGCGAGAGACCCAGTACTTC.

This clone occurred a few times. The V call is TRBV28, the J call TRBJ1-2; 7 positions agree with TRBD1. CDR3 length equals 15 residues. Per germline, CDR1 MDHEN and CDR2 SYDVKM. The ends lost 5 bases at V and 4 bases at J; junction bases unmatched: 10. The CDR3 sequence: CASSPLITGAYGYTF. The CDR3 DNA sequence: TGTGCCAGCAGTCCCCTAATTACAGGGGCCTATGGCTACACCTTC.

The gene calls are TRBV7-6 and TRBJ2-5; no firm D call. Germline assignment: CDR1 SGHVS and CDR2 FNYEAQ. The CDR3 is 13 residues long. V was pared by 3 bases and J by 2 bases, with 7 bases between. This chain's CDR3 is CASSLMTQETQYF. The DNA of the CDR3 is TGTGCCAGCAGCTTGATGACACAAGAGACCCAGTACTTC.

This clone has only a few counts. This chain joins TRBV5-3 and TRBJ1-4, with 7 bases aligning to TRBD1. TRBV5-3 is reported as an ORF; its role is uncertain. This CDR3 has 15 amino acids. Germline trimming cut 2 bases from V and 5 bases from J; bases unmatched to any gene: 6. The CDR3 is CARSLPGQKNEKLFF. The CDR3 DNA reads as TGTGCCAGAAGCTTACCGGGACAGAAGAATGAAAAACTGTTTTTT.

The genes are TRBV28 and TRBJ2-2; 7 bases agree with TRBD2. There are 16 residues in the CDR3. Looked up from germline, CDR1 is MDHEN and CDR2 is SYDVKM. The trim removed 5 bases at V and 2 bases at J, leaving 8 bases unmatched. The CDR3 nucleotides are TGTGCCAGCAGTCCTAGGGGACTATCCAACACCGGGGAGCTGTTTTTT. Its translation: CASSPRGLSNTGELFF.

This chain uses TRBV6-6 with TRBJ2-2; perhaps TRBD2 as D (5 bases). The CDR3 has 14 residues. Per germline, CDR1 MNHNY and CDR2 SVGAGI (reference sequence). V was pared by 11 bases and J by 5 bases, with 18 bases between. The CDR3 nucleotides read TGTGCCGGCACCCGATCGGGGAGAACCGGGGAGCTGTTTTTT. Its translation is CAGTRSGRTGELFF.

The gene calls are TRBV6-4 and TRBJ1-5; D call uncertain. Germline values: CDR1 MRHNA, CDR2 SNTAGT. The CDR3 is 10 amino acids. V was clipped by 8 bases and J by 5 bases, with 4 bases between them. CDR3 sequence (DNA): TGTGCCAGCCGAGATCAGCCCCAGCATTTT. Residues: CASRDQPQHF.

The rearrangement joins TRBV7-8 to TRBJ1-4, with a tentative D call TRBD1 (6 bases). The CDR3 is 12 amino acids. The V and J ends lost 5 bases and 8 bases respectively, with 9 bases between them. Per the germline V gene, CDR1 is SGHVS and CDR2 is FQNEAQ. This CDR3 reads CASSEGGEKLFF. The CDR3 nucleotides are TGTGCCAGCAGCGAGGGGGGGGAAAAACTGTTTTTT.

This clone was observed a single time. The rearrangement links TRBV28 to TRBJ1-2; TRBD1 matches at 8 bases. Germline V lookup: CDR1 MDHEN, CDR2 SYDVKM. V was clipped by 3 bases and J by 8 bases; unmatched bases: 14. CDR3 length equals 16 residues. CDR3 sequence: CASSFGGRQGAGGYTF. The CDR3 nucleotides are TGTGCCAGCAGTTTCGGCGGGCGCCAGGGGGCTGGGGGCTACACCTTC.

Details on this clone: Compared with germline, one end of the junction differs, possibly owing to a read error. V usage is TRBV5-4 and J usage is TRBJ2-2; tentative D call: TRBD1 (6 bases). This CDR3 region has 15 residues. The germline gives CDR1 SGHNT, CDR2 YYREEE (reference sequence). The CDR3 region has the DNA TGTGCCAGCAGCTTCGAACGGACAGCCTCCGGCGAGCTGTTTTTT. Amino acid sequence: CASSFERTASGELFF.

The chain uses TRBV5-8 and TRBJ1-1; D gene uncertain. The CDR3 consists of 13 residues. The V and J ends lost 3 bases and 4 bases respectively, with 10 bases between them. Germline V lookup: CDR1 SGHTS, CDR2 YDEGEE. CDR3 sequence: CASSYTLRTEAFF. CDR3 nucleotide sequence: TGTGCCAGCAGCTATACGCTACGCACTGAAGCTTTCTTT.

This chain joins TRBV7-2 and TRBJ1-2, with D possibly TRBD1 on 6 matching bases. This CDR3 has 12 residues. Trimming removed 5 bases from V and 7 bases from J, with 11 bases in between. Germline lookup yields CDR1 SGHTA and CDR2 FQGNSA. The CDR3 loop reads CASSRTGFGYTF. Written as DNA, the CDR3 is TGTGCCAGCAGCAGAACAGGGTTTGGCTACACCTTC.

This clone has a handful of counts. This chain links TRBV6-1 with TRBJ2-2; possibly TRBD1 for D (5 bases). The ends were cut back, 7 bases at V and 9 bases at J, with 18 bases in the middle. Germline values: CDR1 MNHNS, CDR2 SASEGT. The CDR3 covers 14 residues. This CDR3 reads CASIGRQTERELFF. In DNA, the CDR3 is TGTGCCAGCATAGGGCGACAGACGGAAAGGGAGCTGTTTTTT.

The chain uses TRBV2 and TRBJ1-2; D gene unclear. This CDR3 comprises 14 residues. V gave up 4 bases and J gave up 1 base, with 10 bases separating them. Germline V gene data show CDR1 as SNHLY and CDR2 as FYNNEI. CDR3 loop: CASSVQNSNYGYTF. The CDR3 nucleotides are TGTGCCAGCAGTGTACAGAATAGTAACTATGGCTACACCTTC.

The V gene is TRBV5-6, the J gene TRBJ1-2; D gene ambiguous. Germline assignment: CDR1 SGHDT and CDR2 YYEEEE. The CDR3 has 13 residues. Trimming removed 1 base at V and 4 bases at J, with 8 bases between. In nucleotides, the CDR3 is TGTGCCAGCAGCTTGCCGTCGGGCTATGGCTACACCTTC. The encoded protein is CASSLPSGYGYTF.

V and J are TRBV30 and TRBJ1-2, with 8 bases fitting TRBD1. CDR3 length: 15 residues. Germline trimming cut 2 bases from V and 4 bases from J; bases unmatched to any gene: 9. Germline loops: CDR1 GTSNPN, CDR2 SVGIG (reference sequence). The CDR3 reads CAWSKRTGLGYGYTF. DNA for the CDR3: TGTGCCTGGAGTAAGCGGACAGGGCTGGGCTATGGCTACACCTTC.

This chain uses TRBV28 with TRBJ1-1; D possibly corresponds to TRBD1 (6 bases). The CDR3 totals 12 residues. The germline V and J ends were trimmed by 5 bases and 6 bases, with 10 bases remaining between them. CDR1 and CDR2 from the germline V gene are MDHEN and SYDVKM. The DNA of the CDR3 is TGTGCCAGCAGTACCTCAGGGGCTGAAGCTTTCTTT. Protein product: CASSTSGAEAFF.

The chain carries TRBV6-1 and TRBJ2-3, with D tentatively TRBD2 (6 bases). Between the trimmed V and J ends, which lost 1 base and 10 bases, there was a span of 18 bases. The CDR3 totals 15 residues. Per germline, CDR1 MNHNS and CDR2 SASEGT. The CDR3 DNA sequence: TGTGCCAGCAGTGAAGTTAGCGGTTTGGTTTCGTCGCAGTATTTT. This gives the protein CASSEVSGLVSSQYF.

The chain combines TRBV14 with TRBJ2-3; 8 bases line up with TRBD1. After removal of 8 bases from V and 9 bases from J, the junction contained 10 bases not matched to a gene. The V gene's germline CDR1 is SGHDN and CDR2 FVKESK. The CDR3 runs 13 residues. CDR3 coding DNA: TGTGCCAGCGAACTCCAGGGGGCAAGAACGCAGTATTTT. Translated, it gives CASELQGARTQYF.

The CDR3 region is CSVSDREEDYEQYV. CDR3 sequence (DNA): TGCAGCGTTTCAGACAGGGAGGAGGACTACGAGCAGTACGTC. V and J are TRBV29-1 and TRBJ2-7; weak D call: TRBD1 (7 bases). The CDR3 length is 14 residues. Germline CDR1 SQVTM, CDR2 ANQGSEA. The V gene lost 5 bases and the J gene lost 3 bases, with 17 bases spanning the gap.

The rearrangement uses TRBV5-1 and TRBJ1-1, with TRBD1 as a possible D gene (6 bases). V lost 3 bases to trimming and J lost 1 base, with 10 bases between them. The CDR3 loop spans 14 amino acids. Germline CDR1 is SGHRS and CDR2 is YFSETQ. The CDR3 spells CASSYSQGNTEAFF. The CDR3 bases are TGCGCCAGCAGCTATTCACAGGGGAACACTGAAGCTTTCTTT.

This sequence joins TRBV28 and TRBJ1-1, with D uncertain. From germline, CDR1 is MDHEN and CDR2 SYDVKM. This CDR3 has 15 amino acids. Trimming cost V 8 bases and J 1 base, with 17 bases left between them. CDR3: CASLLRFGRNTEAFF. The CDR3 DNA reads TGTGCCAGCCTACTGAGGTTCGGGAGGAACACTGAAGCTTTCTTT.